The T cell receptor beta chain under discussion was sequenced for a study of OX40 agonist ivuxolimab in advanced cancers. The germline V gene encodes CDR1 MGHRA and CDR2 YSYEKL. This CDR3 has 18 amino acids. V gave up 0 bases and J gave up 4 bases, with 20 bases separating them. With autoimmune disease history or systemic immunosuppression, patients were excluded. Sampled blood was obtained at baseline, cycle 4 day 1, and cycle 7 day 1. TCRdb keeps only in-frame clones here, not all; method: immunoSEQ multiplex PCR. The table records about 69,000 clones, about 90% of them present only once. This receptor was taken from an adult with an advanced solid tumor such as melanoma, head and neck, liver or kidney cancer. Sequences were derived from CD4+ or CD8+ T cells sorted from blood, sampled in a trial of the OX40 agonist ivuxolimab. The gene calls are TRBV4-1 and TRBJ2-3, with D tentatively TRBD1 (6 bases). CDR3 bases: TGCGCCAGCAGCCAAGAGCCCCAGGGGAGCATGTCGGCAGATACGCAGTATTTT. This sequence encodes CASSQEPQGSMSADTQYF.